Below are 18 T cell receptor beta chains sequenced from a single sample in a study of blood T cells in healthy people across ages. Together with a sample-barcoded 5' primer, a J-beta primer mix was included in a second PCR lasting roughly 6 to 12 cycles. In TCRdb, the 5' RACE reads were re-called with MiXCR into one record per CDR3 protein. The data hold about 930,000 distinct CDR3 sequences, with just under 30% observed a single time. A further study also used this sample, focusing on T cells of mothers and their children.

The specimen was blood. All receptors derive from a woman in her thirties or forties in good health.

This clonotype was observed at least ten times. The chain couples TRBV20-1 to TRBJ2-1, with a tentative D call TRBD2 (7 bases). The CDR3 extends over 17 amino acids. Trimming cost V 6 bases and J 0 bases, with 21 bases left between them. The germline gives CDR1 DFQATT, CDR2 SNEGSKA (reference sequence). CDR3 in DNA: TGCAGTGCAGAGGGGGGGGCAGCGACTAGCTCCTACAATGAGCAGTTCTTC. Protein product: CSAEGGAATSSYNEQFF.

This chain connects TRBV5-1 to TRBJ1-1; D gene ambiguous. Deletions cut 4 bases from V and 4 bases from J, with 17 bases between. The CDR3 loop spans 15 amino acids. Looked up from germline, CDR1 is SGHRS and CDR2 is YFSETQ. The CDR3 DNA sequence: TGCGCCAGCAGCGTGGACGGTAACCCCGGCACTGAAGCTTTCTTT. It translates to CASSVDGNPGTEAFF.

This clonotype was observed a few times. The chain carries TRBV6-2 or TRBV6-3 and TRBJ2-1; D ambiguous. The V end was cut by 2 bases, the J end by 4 bases, with 12 bases between. The germline CDR1 and CDR2 sequences are MNHEY and SVGEGT. The CDR3 has 15 residues. CDR3 region: CASSYVDPRYNEQFF. DNA for the CDR3: TGTGCCAGCAGTTACGTAGACCCGAGGTACAATGAGCAGTTCTTC.

In nucleotides, the CDR3 is TGTGCCAGCAGTTACGGGGGGCCTAGCTATGGCTACACCTTC. It is translated as CASSYGGPSYGYTF. The genes are TRBV27 and TRBJ1-2, with a tentative D call TRBD1 (6 bases). CDR1 is MNHEY and CDR2 is SMNVEV in the germline V gene (reference sequence). V lost 4 bases, J lost 4 bases, and 13 bases lay in between. This CDR3 has 14 residues.

The chain joins TRBV7-2 to TRBJ1-1; 7 bases are a match to TRBD1. Germline CDR1 SGHTA, CDR2 FQGNSA. This CDR3 has 14 amino acids. With 5 bases clipped from V and 7 bases from J, the junction kept 10 bases outside the gene matches. CDR3 sequence: CASSLWRGRIEAFF. In nucleotides, the CDR3 is TGTGCCAGCAGCCTTTGGAGGGGGCGCATTGAAGCTTTCTTT.

In this sample, this clonotype turned up many times. The rearrangement joins TRBV7-3 to TRBJ2-6; tentatively, D is TRBD1 (6 bases). The CDR3 is made up of 17 amino acids. V was trimmed by 4 bases and J by 0 bases, leaving 13 bases between them. Germline CDR1 is SGHTA and CDR2 is FQGTGA. The CDR3 DNA reads TGTGCCAGCAGCTCCCCTGGACAGTCCTCTGGGGCCAACGTCCTGACTTTC. Protein product: CASSSPGQSSGANVLTF.

The chain couples TRBV20-1 to TRBJ1-6, with D possibly TRBD1 on 6 matching bases. Deletions cut 0 bases from V and 8 bases from J, with 11 bases between. Germline V gene sequence: CDR1 DFQATT, CDR2 SNEGSKA (reference sequence). The CDR3 runs to 14 residues. In nucleotides, the CDR3 is TGCAGTGCTAGAGATTGGGGGCCCGATTCACCCCTCCACTTT. This gives the protein CSARDWGPDSPLHF.

The chain employs TRBV20-1 and TRBJ1-5; a possible D gene is TRBD1 (5 bases). V lost 5 bases and J 2 bases, leaving 13 bases between the germline ends. The CDR3 totals 14 residues. Germline V gene data show CDR1 as DFQATT and CDR2 as SNEGSKA (reference sequence). In DNA form, the CDR3 reads TGCAGTGCTGACGGGGGGACTCGCAATCAGCCCCAGCATTTT. It specifies CSADGGTRNQPQHF.

CDR3 nucleotides: TGTGCCAGCAGCGCCGGGACAGGGTTTTACGAGCAGTACTTC. This encodes CASSAGTGFYEQYF. The rearrangement joins TRBV5-4 to TRBJ2-7; TRBD1 matches 9 bases. The CDR3 is 14 residues long. CDR1 is SGHNT, CDR2 YYREEE, per germline (reference sequence). V lost 4 bases, J lost 4 bases, and 6 bases stayed unmatched.

The CDR3 spells CASSLVVGGETQYF. Written as DNA, the CDR3 is TGTGCCAGCAGTTTAGTTGTAGGGGGAGAGACCCAGTACTTC. The chain combines TRBV27 with TRBJ2-5; D is perhaps TRBD1 (6 bases). The CDR3 has 14 residues. Trimming removed 2 bases from V and 4 bases from J, with 11 bases in between. Germline V gene sequence: CDR1 MNHEY, CDR2 SMNVEV (reference sequence).

This clonotype was counted a few times. An end of the junction does not agree with germline; a read error may underlie this. The chain links TRBV11-3 to TRBJ2-4; D is undetermined. The CDR3 spans 17 residues. From germline, CDR1 is SGHNT and CDR2 YENEEA. CDR3 sequence: CACSLRPQILAKNIQYF. The CDR3 coding sequence is TGTGCCTGCAGCCTTAGGCCCCAGATTCTAGCCAAAAACATTCAGTACTTC.

This clonotype showed up many times. V gene TRBV7-2 combines with J gene TRBJ2-1; no definite D call. The ends were cut back, 2 bases at V and 5 bases at J, with 22 bases in the middle. Germline lookup yields CDR1 SGHTA and CDR2 FQGNSA. This CDR3 has 18 residues. The CDR3 DNA follows: TGTGCCAGCAGCTTACGGCAGGTTAGCAGGCCTAGGCACAATGAGCAGTTCTTC. It encodes CASSLRQVSRPRHNEQFF.

The rearrangement uses TRBV6-2 or TRBV6-3 and TRBJ2-6; possibly TRBD2 for D (7 bases). Germline lookup yields CDR1 MNHEY and CDR2 SVGEGT. This CDR3 region has 18 residues. Trimming left V 3 bases short and J 2 bases short, with 17 bases between. The CDR3 region has the DNA TGTGCCAGCAGTTATGGCCGGGGGGCCCGCCCTGGGGCCAACGTCCTGACTTTC. The encoded protein is CASSYGRGARPGANVLTF.

A note on this clonotype: With a much larger clone just one base away, this may be a read error. V gene TRBV11-1 combines with J gene TRBJ2-1; D gene unclear. V was pared by 3 bases and J by 3 bases, with 15 bases between. The CDR3 loop spans 16 amino acids. Per germline, CDR1 SGHAT and CDR2 FQDESV (reference sequence). CDR3 coding DNA: TGTGCCAGCAGCTTGGCTAGGGCTACCAACTACAATGAGCAGTTCTTC. Residues: CASSLARATNYNEQFF.

In the case of this clonotype: A much bigger clone sits one base away, suggesting this may be a read error. The CDR3 region is CASSLVGGLGETQYF. CDR3 DNA sequence: TGTGCCAGCAGCTTAGTGGGGGGACTTGGAGAGACCCAGTACTTC. The chain has TRBV7-2 and TRBJ2-4, with D tentatively TRBD2 (6 bases). The J call may be in error: the DNA end matches TRBJ2-5 better. CDR1 and CDR2 (germline): SGHTA, FQGNSA. CDR3 size: 15 residues.

This clonotype was recorded many times. The chain is built from TRBV30 and TRBJ1-2; 9 nucleotides align to TRBD1. CDR3 size: 14 residues. CDR1 is GTSNPN and CDR2 is SVGIG in the germline V gene (reference sequence). Losses at the gene ends were 6 bases for V and 6 bases for J; bases not matched to a gene: 11. CDR3 sequence: CACKTRGQGNGYTF. DNA of the CDR3: TGTGCCTGCAAAACGAGGGGACAGGGAAATGGCTACACCTTC. Filled out from reference TRBV30 and TRBJ1-2, the complete variable domain reads SQTIHQWPATLVQPVGSPLSLECTVEGTSNPNLYWYRQAAGRGLQLLFYSVGIGQISSEVPQNLSASRPQDRQFILSSKKLLLSDSGFYLCACKTRGQGNGYTFGSGTRLTVV.

The chain's CDR3 is CASSLAGNNEQYF. CDR3 bases: TGTGCCAGCAGCTTAGCCGGCAACAATGAGCAGTACTTC. V is TRBV7-6 and J is TRBJ2-5; D unclear. Germline V gene data show CDR1 as SGHVS and CDR2 as FNYEAQ. V gave up 0 bases and J gave up 11 bases, with 13 bases separating them. This CDR3 spans 13 amino acids.

This clonotype was observed many times. The V call is TRBV20-1, the J call TRBJ2-7, with 9 bases aligning to TRBD1. This CDR3 is built from 15 residues. The V gene's germline CDR1 is DFQATT and CDR2 SNEGSKA (reference sequence). J gave up 3 bases and V 4 bases, and 10 bases lay outside the gene matches. The CDR3 is CSATNRDREGYEQYF. The CDR3 DNA reads as TGCAGTGCTACTAACCGGGACAGGGAGGGCTACGAGCAGTACTTC.